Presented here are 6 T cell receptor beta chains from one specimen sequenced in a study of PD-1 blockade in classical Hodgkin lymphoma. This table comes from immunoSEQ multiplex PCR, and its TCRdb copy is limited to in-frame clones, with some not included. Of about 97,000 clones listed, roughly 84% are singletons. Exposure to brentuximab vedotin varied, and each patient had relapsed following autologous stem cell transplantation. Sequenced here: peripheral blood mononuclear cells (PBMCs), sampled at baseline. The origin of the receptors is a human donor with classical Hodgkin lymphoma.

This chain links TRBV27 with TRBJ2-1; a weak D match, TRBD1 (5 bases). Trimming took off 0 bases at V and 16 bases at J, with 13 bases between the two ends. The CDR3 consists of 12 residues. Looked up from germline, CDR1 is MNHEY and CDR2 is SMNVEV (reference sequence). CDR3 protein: CASSLSETVRFF. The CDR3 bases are TGTGCCAGCAGTTTATCGGAGACAGTGCGATTCTTC.

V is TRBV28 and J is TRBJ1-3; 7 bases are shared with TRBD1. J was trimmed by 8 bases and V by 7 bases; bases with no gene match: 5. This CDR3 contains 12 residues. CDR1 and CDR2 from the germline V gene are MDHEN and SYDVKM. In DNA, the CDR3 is TGTGCCAGCACGACAGGGAGTGACACCATATATTTT. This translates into CASTTGSDTIYF.

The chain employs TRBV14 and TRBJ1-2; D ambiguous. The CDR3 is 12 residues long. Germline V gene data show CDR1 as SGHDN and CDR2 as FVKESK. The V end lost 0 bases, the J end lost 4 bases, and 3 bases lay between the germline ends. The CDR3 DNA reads TGTGCCAGCAGCCAAGACTTCTATGGCTACACCTTC. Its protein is CASSQDFYGYTF.

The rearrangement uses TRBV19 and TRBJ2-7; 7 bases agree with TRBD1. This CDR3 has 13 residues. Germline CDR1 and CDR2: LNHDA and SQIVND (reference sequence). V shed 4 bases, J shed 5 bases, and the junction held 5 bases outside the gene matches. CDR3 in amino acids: CASSTQTGNEQYF. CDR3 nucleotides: TGTGCCAGTAGTACCCAGACAGGGAACGAGCAGTACTTC.

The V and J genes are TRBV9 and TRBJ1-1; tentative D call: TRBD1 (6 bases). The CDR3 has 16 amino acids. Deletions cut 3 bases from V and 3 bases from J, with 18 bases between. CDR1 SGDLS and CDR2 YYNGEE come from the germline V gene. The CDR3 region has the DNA TGTGCCAGCAGCGCCACCCCCCGGGACACCGACACTGAAGCTTTCTTT. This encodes CASSATPRDTDTEAFF. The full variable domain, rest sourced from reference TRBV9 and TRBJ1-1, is DSGVTQTPKHLITATGQRVTLRCSPRSGDLSVYWYQQSLDQGLQFLIQYYNGEERAKGNILERFSAQQFPDLHSELNLSSLELGDSALYFCASSATPRDTDTEAFFGQGTRLTVV.

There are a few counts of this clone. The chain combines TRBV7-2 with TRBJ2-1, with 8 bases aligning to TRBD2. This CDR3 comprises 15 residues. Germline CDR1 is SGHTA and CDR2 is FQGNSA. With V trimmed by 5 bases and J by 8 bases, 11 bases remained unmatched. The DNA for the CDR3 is TGTGCCAGCAGCCAACGGGACCCCGGGAGGGATGAGCAGTTCTTC. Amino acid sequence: CASSQRDPGRDEQFF.